This T cell receptor beta chain was sequenced during a study of post-analysis software for immune sequencing data. About this clonotype: Its antigen is as yet unknown.

The CDR3 sequence is 14 residues long. The junction had 10 bases not matched to a gene; V was cut back by 6 bases and J by 8 bases. Germline V CDR1 and CDR2: DFQATT, SNEGSKA (reference sequence). TCR beta libraries were prepared from cDNA with unique molecular identifiers. A single record per CDR3 protein comes from TCRdb applying MiXCR to the PCR reads. The sample lists about 400,000 distinct CDR3 sequences, less than 40% occurring once. Study-level points and caveats: The five TRBV segments detected at higher frequency in patients than in controls included TRBV5-6, TRBV5-1 and TRBV20-1.

The gene calls are TRBV20-1 and TRBJ2-1, with 10 bases lining up with TRBD2. This receptor was identified in a girl aged 10 to 17 with multiple sclerosis. Sequenced: blood. As DNA, the CDR3 is TGCAGTGCCAGGTCTGCTAGCGGGGGATATGAGCAGTTCTTC. Residues: CSARSASGGYEQFF.